This TCR beta chain was identified in a study of blood T cell repertoires in COVID-19. At the level of the study: COVID-19 samples, acute and convalescent, were from the United States, Italy and Spain. T cells, B-cell-depleted T cells, or PBMCs provided the cDNA or gDNA that served as material.

CDR1 is SGHAT, CDR2 FQNNGV, per germline. The CDR3 consists of 15 residues. The J segment lost 5 bases and the V segment lost 5 bases, leaving 11 bases of the junction unmatched. Study processing details: Quantification of nucleated cells was approximated via reference gene primer amplification. The assay was immunoSEQ multiplex PCR, and TCRdb's table has in-frame clones only and misses some. Clone size and V and J calls were adopted from that table, with D and trimming inferred from the DNA. Here the sample spans approximately 190,000 clones, roughly nine tenths being singletons. This clone was seen only once.

Sequenced sample: peripheral blood. The clonotype originates from a man in his sixties or seventies with active or convalescent COVID-19. V and J are TRBV11-2 and TRBJ2-7, with 8 bases lining up with TRBD2. The CDR3 nucleotides are TGTGCCAGCAGCCCCGGTAGCGGGGCCCTTGACGAGCAGTACTTC. Amino acids: CASSPGSGALDEQYF.